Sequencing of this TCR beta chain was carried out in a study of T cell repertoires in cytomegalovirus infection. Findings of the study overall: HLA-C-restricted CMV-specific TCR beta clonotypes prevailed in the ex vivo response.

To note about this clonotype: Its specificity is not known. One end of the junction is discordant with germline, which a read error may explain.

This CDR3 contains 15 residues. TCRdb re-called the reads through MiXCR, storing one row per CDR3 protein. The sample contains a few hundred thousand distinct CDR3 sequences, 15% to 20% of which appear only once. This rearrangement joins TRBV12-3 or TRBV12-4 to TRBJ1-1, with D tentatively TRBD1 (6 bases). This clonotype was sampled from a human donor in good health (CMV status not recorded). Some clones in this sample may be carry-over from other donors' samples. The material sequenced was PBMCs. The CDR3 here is CASSLAGDLNTEAFF. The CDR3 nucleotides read TGTGCCAGCAGTCTAGCAGGGGACTTGAACACTGAAGCTTTCTTT.